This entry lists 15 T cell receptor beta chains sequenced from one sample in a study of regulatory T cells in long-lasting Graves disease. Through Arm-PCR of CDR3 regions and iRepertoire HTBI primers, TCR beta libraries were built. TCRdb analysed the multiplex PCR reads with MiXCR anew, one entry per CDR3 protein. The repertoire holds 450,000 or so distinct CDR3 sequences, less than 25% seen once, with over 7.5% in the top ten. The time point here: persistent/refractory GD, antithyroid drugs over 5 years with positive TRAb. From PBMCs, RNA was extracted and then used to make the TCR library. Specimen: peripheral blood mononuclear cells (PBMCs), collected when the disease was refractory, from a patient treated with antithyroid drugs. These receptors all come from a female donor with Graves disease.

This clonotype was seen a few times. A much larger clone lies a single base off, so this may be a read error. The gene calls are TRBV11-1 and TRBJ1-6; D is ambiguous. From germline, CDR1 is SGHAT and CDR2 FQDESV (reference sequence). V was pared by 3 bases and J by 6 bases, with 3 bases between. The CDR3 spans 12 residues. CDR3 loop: CASSLPNSPLHF. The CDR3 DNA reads TGTGCCAGCAGCTTGCCTAATTCACCCCTCCACTTT.

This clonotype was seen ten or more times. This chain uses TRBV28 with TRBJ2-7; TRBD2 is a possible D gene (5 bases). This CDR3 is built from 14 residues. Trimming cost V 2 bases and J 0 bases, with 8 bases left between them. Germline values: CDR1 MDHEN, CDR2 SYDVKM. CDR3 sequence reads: CASSLGLPSYEQYF. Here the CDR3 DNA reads TGTGCCAGCAGTTTAGGACTCCCCTCCTACGAGCAGTACTTC.

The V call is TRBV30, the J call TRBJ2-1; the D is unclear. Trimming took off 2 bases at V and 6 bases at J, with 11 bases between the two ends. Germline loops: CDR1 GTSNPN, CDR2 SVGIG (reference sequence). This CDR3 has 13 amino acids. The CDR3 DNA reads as TGTGCCTGGAGTACAACGTCGGCCAATGAGCAGTTCTTC. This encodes CAWSTTSANEQFF.

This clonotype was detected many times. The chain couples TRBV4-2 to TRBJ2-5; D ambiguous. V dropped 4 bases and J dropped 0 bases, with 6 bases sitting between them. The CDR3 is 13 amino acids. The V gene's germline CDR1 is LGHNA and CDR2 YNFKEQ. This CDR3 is CASSPQDQETQYF. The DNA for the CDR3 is TGTGCCAGCAGCCCTCAAGACCAAGAGACCCAGTACTTC.

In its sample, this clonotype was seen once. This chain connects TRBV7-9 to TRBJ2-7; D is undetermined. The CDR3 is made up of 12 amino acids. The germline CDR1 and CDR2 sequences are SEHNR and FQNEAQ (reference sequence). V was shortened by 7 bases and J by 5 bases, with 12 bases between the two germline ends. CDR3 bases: TGTGCCAGCACCGAAAACAATGACGAGCAGTACTTC. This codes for CASTENNDEQYF. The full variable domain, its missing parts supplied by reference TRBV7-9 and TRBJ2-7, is DTGVSQNPRHKITKRGQNVTFRCDPISEHNRLYWYRQTLGQGPEFLTYFQNEAQLEKSRLLSDRFSAERPKGSFSTLEIQRTEQGDSAMYLCASTENNDEQYFGPGTRLTVT.

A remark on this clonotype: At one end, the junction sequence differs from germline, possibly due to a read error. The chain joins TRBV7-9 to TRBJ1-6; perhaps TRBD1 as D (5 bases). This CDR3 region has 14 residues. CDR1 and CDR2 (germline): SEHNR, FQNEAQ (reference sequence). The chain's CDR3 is CASSLPGPNLPLHF. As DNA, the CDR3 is TGTGCCAGCAGCTTACCGGGACCGAATTTACCCCTCCACTTT.

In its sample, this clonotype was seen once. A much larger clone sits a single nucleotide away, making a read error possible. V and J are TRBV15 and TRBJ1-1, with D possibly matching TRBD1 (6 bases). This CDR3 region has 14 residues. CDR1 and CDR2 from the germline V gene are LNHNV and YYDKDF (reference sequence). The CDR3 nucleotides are TGTGCCACCTCCTCCTGGGACACGAACGCTGAAGCTTTCTTT. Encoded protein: CATSSWDTNAEAFF.

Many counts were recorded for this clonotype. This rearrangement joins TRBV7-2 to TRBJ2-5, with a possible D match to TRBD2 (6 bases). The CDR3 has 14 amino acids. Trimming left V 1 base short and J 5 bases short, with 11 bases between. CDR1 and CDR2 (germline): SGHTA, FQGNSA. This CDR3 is CASSLEMSGETQYF. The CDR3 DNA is TGTGCCAGCAGCTTAGAAATGAGCGGGGAGACCCAGTACTTC.

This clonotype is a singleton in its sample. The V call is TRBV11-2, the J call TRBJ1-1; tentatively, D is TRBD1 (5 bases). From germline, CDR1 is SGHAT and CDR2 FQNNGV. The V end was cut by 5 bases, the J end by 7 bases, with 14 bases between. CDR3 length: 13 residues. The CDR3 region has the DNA TGTGCCAGCAGCCGCGGTGACGGGGGTGAAGCTTTCTTT. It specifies CASSRGDGGEAFF. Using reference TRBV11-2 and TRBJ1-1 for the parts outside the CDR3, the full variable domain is EAGVAQSPRYKIIEKRQSVAFWCNPISGHATLYWYQQILGQGPKLLIQFQNNGVVDDSQLPKDRFSAERLKGVDSTLKIQPAKLEDSAVYLCASSRGDGGEAFFGQGTRLTVV.

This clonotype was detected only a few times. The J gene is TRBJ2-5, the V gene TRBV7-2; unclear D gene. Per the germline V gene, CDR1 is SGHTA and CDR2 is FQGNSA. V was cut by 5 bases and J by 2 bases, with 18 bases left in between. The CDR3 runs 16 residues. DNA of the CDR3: TGTGCCAGCAGCCCCGGCAAGGCCTGGGGTCAAGAGACCCAGTACTTC. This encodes CASSPGKAWGQETQYF. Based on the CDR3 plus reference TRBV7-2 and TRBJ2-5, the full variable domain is GAGVSQSPSNKVTEKGKDVELRCDPISGHTALYWYRQSLGQGLEFLIYFQGNSAPDKSGLPSDRFSAERTGGSVSTLTIQRTQQEDSAVYLCASSPGKAWGQETQYFGPGTRLLVL.

CDR3 sequence (DNA): TGTGCCAGCTCACCACCGTCTCGCCAATTGGAGACCCAGTACTTC. Residues: CASSPPSRQLETQYF. The chain uses TRBV18 and TRBJ2-5; D is undetermined. Germline values: CDR1 KGHSH, CDR2 LQKENI. Trimming took off 0 bases at V and 5 bases at J, with 13 bases between the two ends. The CDR3 spans 15 residues. Together with reference TRBV18 and TRBJ2-5, the CDR3 gives the full variable domain: NAGVMQNPRHLVRRRGQEARLRCSPMKGHSHVYWYRQLPEEGLKFMVYLQKENIIDESGMPKERFSAEFPKEGPSILRIQQVVRGDSAAYFCASSPPSRQLETQYFGPGTRLLVL.

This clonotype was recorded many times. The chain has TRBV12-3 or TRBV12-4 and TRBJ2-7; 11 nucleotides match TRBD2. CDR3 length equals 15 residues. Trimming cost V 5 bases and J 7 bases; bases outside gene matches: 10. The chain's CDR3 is CASSLTSGRSGEQYF. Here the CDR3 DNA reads TGTGCCAGCAGTCTAACTAGCGGGAGATCGGGGGAGCAGTACTTC.

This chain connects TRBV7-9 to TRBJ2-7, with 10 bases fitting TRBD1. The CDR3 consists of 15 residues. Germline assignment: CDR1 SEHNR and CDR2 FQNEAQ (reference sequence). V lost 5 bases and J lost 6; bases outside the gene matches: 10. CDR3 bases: TGTGCCAGCAGCCTACTCCGGGACAGGGGAGGCGAGCAGTACTTC. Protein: CASSLLRDRGGEQYF.

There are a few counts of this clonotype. CDR3 nucleotide sequence: TGTGCCAGCAGCCCGTACCTAGGACAGTTACTCACCGGGGAGCTGTTTTTT. It specifies CASSPYLGQLLTGELFF. The rearrangement uses TRBV9 and TRBJ2-2, with D tentatively TRBD1 (6 bases). The CDR3 runs 17 residues. Trimming left V 4 bases short and J 4 bases short, with 20 bases between. CDR1 is SGDLS, CDR2 YYNGEE, per germline.

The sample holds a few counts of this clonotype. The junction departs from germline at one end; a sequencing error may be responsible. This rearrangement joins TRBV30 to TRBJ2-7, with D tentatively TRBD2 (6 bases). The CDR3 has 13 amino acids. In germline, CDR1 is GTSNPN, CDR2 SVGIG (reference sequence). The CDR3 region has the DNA TGTGCCTGGGAAACTAGCAGCTCCTACGAGCAGTGCTTC. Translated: CAWETSSSYEQCF.